A single sample gave rise to the 28 T cell receptor beta chains below, sequenced in a study of cytomegalovirus exposure and HLA in healthy donors. A multiplex PCR was run with 60 Vbeta primers and 13 Jbeta primers. TCRdb's table, derived via immunoSEQ multiplex PCR, lists solely in-frame clones and lacks some. The repertoire holds about 160,000 clones, with 84% as singletons. The sample comprised PBMCs. The receptors here all came from a man in his thirties or forties in good health and CMV-seronegative.

The chain employs TRBV30 and TRBJ2-7; 14 positions agree with TRBD2. Germline V gives CDR1 GTSNPN, CDR2 SVGIG (reference sequence). The CDR3 consists of 16 residues. J lost 5 bases, V lost 0 bases, and 6 bases had no gene match. The CDR3 loop reads CAWSVGRLAGGHEQYF. The CDR3 DNA reads as TGTGCCTGGAGTGTGGGCCGACTAGCGGGAGGGCACGAGCAGTACTTC. Based on the CDR3 plus reference TRBV30 and TRBJ2-7, the full variable domain is SQTIHQWPATLVQPVGSPLSLECTVEGTSNPNLYWYRQAAGRGLQLLFYSVGIGQISSEVPQNLSASRPQDRQFILSSKKLLLSDSGFYLCAWSVGRLAGGHEQYFGPGTRLTVT.

The count of this clone is one. This chain joins TRBV27 and TRBJ1-6; D unresolved. The V end lost 3 bases, the J end lost 6 bases, and 12 bases lay between the germline ends. The CDR3 totals 15 residues. CDR1 is MNHEY, CDR2 SMNVEV, per germline (reference sequence). DNA of the CDR3: TGTGCCAGCAGTTTGAACGTTTTCGGTAATTCACCCCTCCACTTT. It translates to CASSLNVFGNSPLHF.

The J gene is TRBJ1-1, the V gene TRBV19; D gene unclear. The CDR3 totals 17 residues. Germline loops: CDR1 LNHDA, CDR2 SQIVND (reference sequence). V was shortened by 3 bases and J by 4 bases, with 21 bases between the two germline ends. CDR3 DNA sequence: TGTGCCAGTAGTATGGTAGGCCAACTAGGGATAATCACTGAAGCTTTCTTT. Protein: CASSMVGQLGIITEAFF.

About this clone itself: The same CDR3 also results from other DNA sequences found in this sample. The chain links TRBV6-5 to TRBJ1-6; D remains unclear. CDR1 MNHEY and CDR2 SVGAGI come from the germline V gene. V shed 0 bases and J shed 8 bases, with 8 bases lying between them. This CDR3 has 14 residues. The CDR3 sequence is CASSYSTADSPLHF. The CDR3, as DNA: TGTGCCAGCAGTTACTCAACAGCGGATTCACCCCTCCACTTT.

The chain employs TRBV5-1 and TRBJ2-3; 8 positions match TRBD2. Germline CDR1 is SGHRS and CDR2 is YFSETQ. This CDR3 contains 13 residues. J gave up 5 bases and V 4 bases, and 3 bases lay outside the gene matches. The CDR3 region is CASSGTSGDTQYF. DNA for the CDR3: TGCGCCAGCAGCGGTACTAGCGGAGATACGCAGTATTTT.

The chain employs TRBV18 and TRBJ2-3, with 7 bases identical to TRBD1. Trimming removed 5 bases from V and 3 bases from J; junction bases left unmatched: 11. The germline V gene encodes CDR1 KGHSH and CDR2 LQKENI. This CDR3 has 16 amino acids. The CDR3 sequence: CASSKQGTSSTDTQYF. The CDR3 DNA is TGTGCCAGCTCAAAACAGGGGACGTCTTCGACAGATACGCAGTATTTT.

The rearrangement uses TRBV19 and TRBJ2-3, with D perhaps matching TRBD2 (5 bases). The V and J ends lost 3 bases and 4 bases respectively, with 11 bases between them. CDR3 length: 14 amino acids. The germline V gene encodes CDR1 LNHDA and CDR2 SQIVND (reference sequence). CDR3 in amino acids: CASSILLVPDTQYF. The CDR3 nucleotides are TGTGCCAGTAGTATCCTACTAGTTCCAGATACGCAGTATTTT.

J is TRBJ2-4 and V is TRBV2; 12 bases fit TRBD2. The CDR3 contains 16 residues. Germline CDR1 SNHLY, CDR2 FYNNEI. The V segment lost 3 bases and the J segment 2 bases; nucleotides outside the gene matches: 2. CDR3 loop: CASSDTSGGPKNIQYF. DNA for the CDR3: TGTGCCAGCAGTGACACTAGCGGGGGGCCCAAAAACATTCAGTACTTC.

V usage is TRBV11-3 and J usage is TRBJ2-5; D is ambiguous. The CDR3 consists of 14 residues. The V end lost 3 bases, the J end lost 5 bases, and 13 bases lay between the germline ends. Germline V gene data show CDR1 as SGHNT and CDR2 as YENEEA. The CDR3 region is CASSFQADRETQYF. CDR3 sequence (DNA): TGTGCCAGCAGCTTCCAGGCCGACCGGGAGACCCAGTACTTC. Together with reference TRBV11-3 and TRBJ2-5, the CDR3 gives the full variable domain: EAGVVQSPRYKIIEKKQPVAFWCNPISGHNTLYWYLQNLGQGPELLIRYENEEAVDDSQLPKDRFSAERLKGVDSTLKIQPAELGDSAVYLCASSFQADRETQYFGPGTRLLVL.

The CDR3, as DNA: TGTGCAAGTCGCTTAGTTACAGGGGAAGAGATCTTC. It translates to CASRLVTGEEIF. This rearrangement joins TRBV12-2 to TRBJ2-1; the DNA was not compared with TRBD1, the D call given in the table. TRBV12-2 is flagged as a pseudogene. CDR3 length: 12 residues.

The genes are TRBV27 and TRBJ1-4; possibly TRBD1 for D (6 bases). The CDR3 spans 14 residues. V lost 2 bases and J lost 6, with 10 bases in between. Germline lookup yields CDR1 MNHEY and CDR2 SMNVEV (reference sequence). The CDR3 sequence is CASSLLGADEKLFF. DNA for the CDR3: TGTGCCAGCAGTTTACTGGGGGCGGATGAAAAACTGTTTTTT. The entire variable domain, with the rest obtained from reference TRBV27 and TRBJ1-4, is as follows: EAQVTQNPRYLITVTGKKLTVTCSQNMNHEYMSWYRQDPGLGLRQIYYSMNVEVTDKGDVPEGYKVSRKEKRNFPLILESPSPNQTSLYFCASSLLGADEKLFFGSGTQLSVL.

The gene calls are TRBV13 and TRBJ2-7, with D possibly being TRBD1 (5 bases). V was pared by 1 base and J by 2 bases, with 15 bases between. Germline values: CDR1 PRHDT, CDR2 FYEKMQ (reference sequence). CDR3 size: 16 residues. The CDR3 spells CASSLVIGAATYEQYF. The CDR3 DNA sequence: TGTGCCAGCAGCTTAGTGATTGGGGCGGCGACCTACGAGCAGTACTTC.

The gene calls are TRBV27 and TRBJ1-1, with D unclear. Per the germline V gene, CDR1 is MNHEY and CDR2 is SMNVEV (reference sequence). The CDR3 runs 18 residues. V was pared by 4 bases and J by 4 bases, with 25 bases between. CDR3 loop: CASSSYINRQVRITEAFF. CDR3 sequence (DNA): TGTGCCAGCAGTTCCTATATCAATCGGCAGGTCCGGATCACTGAAGCTTTCTTT.

This clone was observed once. This chain connects TRBV7-2 to TRBJ2-7; 12 positions agree with TRBD2. V lost 1 base to trimming and J lost 4 bases; unmatched junction nucleotides: 5. Germline V gives CDR1 SGHTA, CDR2 FQGNSA. The CDR3 is 16 amino acids. CDR3 coding DNA: TGTGCCAGCAGCTTAGGACTAGCGGGAGTAGGGTACGAGCAGTACTTC. Translated, it gives CASSLGLAGVGYEQYF.

The V call is TRBV7-2, the J call TRBJ2-6; D may be TRBD1 (6 bases). CDR3 length: 16 amino acids. V was trimmed by 2 bases and J by 2 bases, leaving 10 bases between them. Germline CDR1 and CDR2: SGHTA and FQGNSA. Written as DNA, the CDR3 is TGTGCCAGCAGCTTATCTGCAGGGGCTGGGGCCAACGTCCTGACTTTC. It translates to CASSLSAGAGANVLTF.

The rearrangement uses TRBV4-1 and TRBJ2-3; TRBD2 is a possible D gene (5 bases). The CDR3 length is 15 residues. Deletions cut 2 bases from V and 1 base from J, with 10 bases between. Germline loops: CDR1 MGHRA, CDR2 YSYEKL. The chain's CDR3 is CASSQSLVGTDTQYF. The CDR3 nucleotides read TGCGCCAGCAGCCAATCACTAGTGGGCACAGATACGCAGTATTTT.

For this clone: One end of the junction fails to match germline, which may point to a read error. The chain employs TRBV7-9 and TRBJ1-2, with D perhaps matching TRBD1 (6 bases). The CDR3 is 13 amino acids. Germline assignment: CDR1 SEHNR and CDR2 FQNEAQ (reference sequence). The CDR3 protein is CSSSSQGNYGYTF. The DNA for the CDR3 is TGTTCCAGCAGCTCACAGGGTAACTATGGCTACACCTTC.

This chain connects TRBV5-4 to TRBJ2-7; D is possibly TRBD1 (6 bases). Per germline, CDR1 SGHNT and CDR2 YYREEE (reference sequence). Trimming left V 3 bases short and J 5 bases short, with 12 bases between. The CDR3 runs 13 residues. Here the CDR3 reads CASSSLGGNEQYF. Written as DNA, the CDR3 is TGTGCCAGCAGCTCCCTAGGGGGAAACGAGCAGTACTTC.

J is TRBJ2-7 and V is TRBV11-2, with D maybe TRBD1 (7 bases). V was cut by 5 bases and J by 6 bases, with 23 bases left in between. CDR1 is SGHAT and CDR2 is FQNNGV in the germline V gene. This CDR3 region has 16 residues. The CDR3 bases are TGTGCCAGCAGCCCCTCGGGATCGCAGGGGGGTCGCGAGCAGTACTTC. It codes for CASSPSGSQGGREQYF.

This chain joins TRBV10-1 and TRBJ2-5; 11 nucleotides align to TRBD1. V trimming: 3 bases; J trimming: 3 bases; junction bases outside the gene matches: 12. This CDR3 contains 18 residues. In germline, CDR1 is WNHNN, CDR2 SYGVQD (reference sequence). CDR3 DNA: TGCGCCAGCAGTGAACTTCGCTTGGGACAGGGGGAAAAAGAGACCCAGTACTTC. It translates to CASSELRLGQGEKETQYF.

V is TRBV7-8 and J is TRBJ2-4; 7 nucleotides line up with TRBD2. The CDR3 covers 17 residues. Germline assignment: CDR1 SGHVS and CDR2 FQNEAQ. V lost 1 base, J lost 6 bases, and 12 bases stayed unmatched. CDR3 in amino acids: CASSLGSAGQGRNIQYF. For the CDR3, the DNA is TGTGCCAGCAGCTTAGGATCAGCGGGGCAGGGTCGAAACATTCAGTACTTC.

The chain carries TRBV7-2 and TRBJ2-7, with TRBD1 matching 7 bases. The V gene's germline CDR1 is SGHTA and CDR2 FQGNSA. Unmatched junction bases numbered 5, after V lost 5 bases and J lost 7 bases. The CDR3 spans 12 residues. CDR3 DNA sequence: TGTGCCAGCAGCCTGACAGGGAGAGAGCAGTACTTC. Protein: CASSLTGREQYF.

As to this clone: Sequence at one end of the junction differs from germline and may be a read error. This chain joins TRBV7-7 and TRBJ2-2; 9 bases are a match to TRBD1. The germline CDR1 and CDR2 sequences are SSHAT and FNYEAQ (reference sequence). The CDR3 runs to 13 residues. CDR3 bases: TGTGCTAGCAGCGGGACAGGGTCCGGGGAGCTGTTTTTT. Translating it yields CASSGTGSGELFF.

The V and J genes are TRBV10-1 and TRBJ2-3; maybe TRBD2 (5 bases). V was pared by 3 bases and J by 0 bases, with 13 bases between. Germline CDR1 WNHNN, CDR2 SYGVQD (reference sequence). The CDR3 runs to 16 residues. The CDR3 reads CASSDGLLGSTDTQYF. CDR3 sequence (DNA): TGCGCCAGCAGTGACGGACTCCTAGGTAGCACAGATACGCAGTATTTT.

This clone has only one observation. The chain combines TRBV7-2 with TRBJ2-7, with 7 bases fitting TRBD2. The CDR3 length is 15 residues. Germline values: CDR1 SGHTA, CDR2 FQGNSA. V lost 3 bases to trimming and J lost 3 bases; unmatched junction nucleotides: 8. The CDR3 DNA sequence: TGTGCCAGCAGCTTGGCGGAGGGAGGGCACTACGAGCAGTACTTC. This gives the protein CASSLAEGGHYEQYF.

CDR3: CASSPLPDSSGNTIYF. CDR3 sequence (DNA): TGTGCCAGCTCACCACTCCCGGACAGCTCTGGAAACACCATATATTTT. The chain has TRBV18 and TRBJ1-3; D perhaps matches TRBD1 (6 bases). Germline V gene data show CDR1 as KGHSH and CDR2 as LQKENI. CDR3 length equals 16 residues. V was shortened by 1 base and J by 0 bases, with 10 bases between the two germline ends.

The CDR3 sequence is CASSKELASYEQYF. The CDR3, as DNA: TGTGCCAGCAGCAAGGAACTAGCTTCCTACGAGCAGTACTTC. The chain is built from TRBV5-4 and TRBJ2-7; tentative D call: TRBD2 (6 bases). The CDR3 contains 14 residues. Germline CDR1 SGHNT, CDR2 YYREEE (reference sequence). Trimming shortened V by 4 bases and J by 1 base, and 12 bases separated the two germline ends.

This clone was seen only once. This chain uses TRBV13 with TRBJ2-2; unclear D gene. CDR3 length: 16 amino acids. V shed 5 bases and J shed 1 base, with 14 bases lying between them. Germline lookup yields CDR1 PRHDT and CDR2 FYEKMQ (reference sequence). In nucleotides, the CDR3 is TGTGCCAGCAGCGGAGTGGCCTCCCGGAACACCGGGGAGCTGTTTTTT. Its protein product is CASSGVASRNTGELFF. Drawing the rest from reference TRBV13 and TRBJ2-2, the complete variable domain is AAGVIQSPRHLIKEKRETATLKCYPIPRHDTVYWYQQGPGQDPQFLISFYEKMQSDKGSIPDRFSAQQFSDYHSELNMSSLELGDSALYFCASSGVASRNTGELFFGEGSRLTVL.